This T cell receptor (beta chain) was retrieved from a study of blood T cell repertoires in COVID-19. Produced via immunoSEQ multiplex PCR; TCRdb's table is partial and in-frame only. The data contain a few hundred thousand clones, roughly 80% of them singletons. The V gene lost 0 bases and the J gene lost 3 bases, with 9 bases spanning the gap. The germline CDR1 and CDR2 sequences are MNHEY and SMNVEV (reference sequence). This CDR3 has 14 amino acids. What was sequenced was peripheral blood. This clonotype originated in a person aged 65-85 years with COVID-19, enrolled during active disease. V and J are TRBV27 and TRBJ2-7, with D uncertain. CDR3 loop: CASSLSIQSYEQYF. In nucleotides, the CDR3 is TGTGCCAGCAGTTTATCGATACAAAGCTACGAGCAGTACTTC.